This T cell receptor (beta chain) comes out of a study of PD-1 blockade in classical Hodgkin lymphoma. Method: immunoSEQ multiplex PCR; TCRdb's copy keeps in-frame clones and lacks some. The sample gives approximately 99,000 clones, nearly 90% of which show up once; less than 20% is in the top ten. Germline lookup yields CDR1 SGHNT and CDR2 YYREEE (reference sequence). The CDR3 consists of 16 residues. V shed 4 bases and J 1 base; nucleotides not matched to a gene: 6. Relapse after autologous stem cell transplantation occurred in every patient, and brentuximab vedotin exposure varied. Best responses fell into complete response, partial response or progressive disease.

The receptor was derived from a human donor with classical Hodgkin lymphoma. Sequenced material: peripheral blood mononuclear cells (PBMCs), taken before the second cycle of nivolumab. This chain links TRBV5-4 with TRBJ2-3; 10 positions match TRBD2. For the CDR3, the DNA is TGTGCCAGCAGCGGAAATAGCGGGAGGCGCACAGATACGCAGTATTTT. Its protein product is CASSGNSGRRTDTQYF.